The present T cell receptor (beta chain) was sequenced within a study of PD-1 blockade in classical Hodgkin lymphoma. The time point here: newly diagnosed, previously untreated cHL patient sample. PBMCs from patients with newly diagnosed, untreated classical Hodgkin lymphoma served as a comparison group for the relapsed/refractory trial patients. Study-wide findings and caveats: Relapsed/refractory patients reportedly had lower baseline diversity than newly diagnosed patients. Possibly reflecting disease activity or prior therapy, repertoire differences have causes that remain undefined.

Repertoires were generated with immunoSEQ multiplex PCR, while TCRdb's copy carries only in-frame clones and drops some. Of roughly 32,000 clones in the sample, 94% were seen once. CDR3 length: 15 amino acids. Germline V gene sequence: CDR1 ENHRY, CDR2 SYGVKD. The J segment lost 7 bases and the V segment lost 2 bases, leaving 3 bases of the junction unmatched. About this clone itself: Its target is not known.

The genes are TRBV10-3 and TRBJ2-1; 12 bases line up with TRBD2. Source material: peripheral blood mononuclear cells (PBMCs). This clonotype was sampled from a human donor with classical Hodgkin lymphoma. CDR3 loop: CAISEGLAGTNEQFF. The CDR3 nucleotides read TGTGCCATCAGTGAGGGACTAGCGGGAACGAATGAGCAGTTCTTC.